This T cell receptor (beta chain) was observed in a study of blood T cell repertoires in COVID-19. Study as a whole: Collection of acute and convalescent COVID-19 samples took place in the United States, Italy and Spain. The cDNA or gDNA used as material had been derived from T cells, B-cell-depleted T cells, or PBMCs.

This clone was detected a few times. After removal of 2 bases from V and 5 bases from J, the junction contained 11 bases not matched to a gene. The length of the CDR3 is 17 residues. In germline, CDR1 is MNHEY, CDR2 SVGEGT. Original data processing: Estimation of nucleated cell counts relied on the amplification of reference gene primers. The method was immunoSEQ multiplex PCR; TCRdb's version includes in-frame clones alone and lacks a portion of them. The V and J calls and the clone size are those of that table, but D and trimming were determined from the DNA. The sample holds 310,000 or so clones, around 89% seen once.

This TCR derives from a woman in her fifties or sixties with active or convalescent COVID-19. Material: peripheral blood. The chain combines TRBV6-2 or TRBV6-3 with TRBJ2-7; 11 bases are a match to TRBD2. The chain's CDR3 is CASSYATSGSSIDEQYF. CDR3 coding DNA: TGTGCCAGCAGTTACGCCACTAGCGGGAGTAGCATCGACGAGCAGTACTTC.